This note documents a single TCR beta chain sequence. Its antigen is not known. Measured with immunoSEQ multiplex PCR; TCRdb has only the in-frame clones, and not every one. The sample shows tens of thousands of clones, about two thirds of them seen only once. This specimen belongs to a study of CD4 T cells in relation to SARS-CoV-2 and coronaviruses. CD4+ T cells from unexposed donors were obtained before the COVID-19 pandemic (2011-2018). The cells were cultured for roughly 11 days before CD4+ T cells were isolated. Points from the study as a whole: No crossreactivity against non-spike viral proteins was tested here.

Germline V gives CDR1 SGHVS, CDR2 FQNEAQ. V shed 4 bases, J shed 4 bases, and the junction held 6 bases outside the gene matches. CDR3 length: 15 amino acids. This clonotype originated in a human donor in good health. Sample: CD4+ T cells from PBMCs, cultured in vitro. The chain joins TRBV7-8 to TRBJ2-7; 11 bases fit TRBD2. CDR3 protein: CASSSQLAGDYEQYF. In DNA form, the CDR3 reads TGTGCCAGCAGCTCCCAACTAGCGGGAGATTACGAGCAGTACTTC.